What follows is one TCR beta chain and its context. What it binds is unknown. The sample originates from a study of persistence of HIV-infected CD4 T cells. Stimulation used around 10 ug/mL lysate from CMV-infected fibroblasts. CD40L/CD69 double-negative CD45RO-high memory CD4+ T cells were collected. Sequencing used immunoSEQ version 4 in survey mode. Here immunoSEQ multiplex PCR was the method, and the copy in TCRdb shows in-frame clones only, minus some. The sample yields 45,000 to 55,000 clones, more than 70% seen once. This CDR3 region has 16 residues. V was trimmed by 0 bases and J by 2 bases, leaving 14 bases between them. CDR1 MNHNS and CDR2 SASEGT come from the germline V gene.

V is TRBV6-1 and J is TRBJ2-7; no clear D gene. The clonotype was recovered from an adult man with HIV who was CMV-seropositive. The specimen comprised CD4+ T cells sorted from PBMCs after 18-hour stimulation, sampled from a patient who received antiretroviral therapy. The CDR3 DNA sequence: TGTGCCAGCAGTGAAGCGAAACAGCGTTTAACCTACGAGCAGTACTTC. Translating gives CASSEAKQRLTYEQYF.